The 30 T cell receptor beta chains below come from one sample, sequenced in a study of cytomegalovirus exposure and HLA in healthy donors. The PCR used 60 Vbeta and 13 Jbeta primers. Repertoires were generated with immunoSEQ multiplex PCR, while TCRdb's copy carries only in-frame clones and drops some. The data show over 40,000 clones, with around 90% seen just once and 6.5% to 9.5% held by the top ten. Input material: PBMCs. These receptors all come from a middle-aged woman in good health and CMV-seropositive.

The J gene is TRBJ2-7, the V gene TRBV9; 9 bases agree with TRBD2. Germline trimming cut 4 bases from V and 6 bases from J; bases unmatched to any gene: 8. Germline lookup yields CDR1 SGDLS and CDR2 YYNGEE. This CDR3 has 14 residues. CDR3 in amino acids: CASSQGLASLEQYF. The DNA of the CDR3 is TGTGCCAGCAGCCAGGGACTAGCTTCGCTCGAGCAGTACTTC.

The chain carries TRBV7-3 and TRBJ1-1, with D perhaps TRBD1 (5 bases). V lost 5 bases and J 6 bases, leaving 16 bases between the germline ends. The CDR3 totals 14 residues. Germline V lookup: CDR1 SGHTA, CDR2 FQGTGA. The CDR3 is CASSPKGRGAEAFF. In DNA, the CDR3 is TGTGCCAGCAGCCCCAAGGGCCGGGGGGCTGAAGCTTTCTTT.

This clone occurred once. The V gene is TRBV6-1, the J gene TRBJ1-5; D gene uncertain. The germline CDR1 and CDR2 sequences are MNHNS and SASEGT. This CDR3 is built from 15 residues. Trimming stripped 7 bases from V and 2 bases from J, with 15 bases between. Here the CDR3 reads CASIPDMWGNQPQHF. The CDR3 nucleotides are TGTGCCAGCATCCCCGACATGTGGGGCAATCAGCCCCAGCATTTT.

V usage is TRBV7-6 and J usage is TRBJ2-3, with D possibly matching TRBD2 (6 bases). Trimming shortened V by 1 base and J by 0 bases, and 11 bases separated the two germline ends. This CDR3 is 16 amino acids long. In germline, CDR1 is SGHVS, CDR2 FNYEAQ. The chain's CDR3 is CASSLEIAESTDTQYF. The CDR3, as DNA: TGTGCCAGCAGCTTAGAAATAGCGGAGAGCACAGATACGCAGTATTTT.

The chain is built from TRBV25-1 and TRBJ2-1, with D tentatively TRBD2 (5 bases). V lost 7 bases to trimming and J lost 3 bases, with 10 bases between them. This CDR3 is built from 13 residues. The germline V gene has CDR1 MGHDK and CDR2 SYGVNS. The DNA of the CDR3 is TGTGCCAGCAATCACGGGATCTACAATGAGCAGTTCTTC. It is translated as CASNHGIYNEQFF. Complete variable domain (other parts from reference TRBV25-1 and TRBJ2-1): EADIYQTPRYLVIGTGKKITLECSQTMGHDKMYWYQQDPGMELHLIHYSYGVNSTEKGDLSSESTVSRIRTEHFPLTLESARPSHTSQYLCASNHGIYNEQFFGPGTRLTVL.

The chain combines TRBV6-5 with TRBJ1-1; tentatively, D is TRBD1 (5 bases). The germline gives CDR1 MNHEY, CDR2 SVGAGI. The V and J ends lost 0 bases and 7 bases respectively, with 15 bases between them. The CDR3 is 15 residues long. The CDR3 protein is CASSYSSAGRGEAFF. CDR3 in DNA: TGTGCCAGCAGTTACTCGAGTGCGGGGAGGGGTGAAGCTTTCTTT.

This chain links TRBV7-2 with TRBJ2-7, with 11 bases identical to TRBD2. Per the germline V gene, CDR1 is SGHTA and CDR2 is FQGNSA. V trimming: 2 bases; J trimming: 3 bases; junction bases outside the gene matches: 3. The CDR3 loop spans 15 amino acids. As DNA, the CDR3 is TGTGCCAGCAGCTTACCTAGCGGGGGGTACTACGAGCAGTACTTC. It specifies CASSLPSGGYYEQYF.

The genes are TRBV2 and TRBJ2-1; D ambiguous. Trimming took 2 bases from V and 2 from J, leaving 10 bases between them. CDR1 SNHLY and CDR2 FYNNEI come from the germline V gene. CDR3 length: 15 residues. CDR3 protein: CASSEKLVTYNEQFF. The CDR3 nucleotides are TGTGCCAGCAGTGAAAAGCTTGTGACCTACAATGAGCAGTTCTTC.

The rearrangement links TRBV5-1 to TRBJ1-2; TRBD1 matches at 8 bases. This CDR3 contains 16 residues. Germline CDR1 reads SGHRS; CDR2 reads YFSETQ. J gave up 6 bases and V 1 base, and 11 bases lay outside the gene matches. The CDR3 region has the DNA TGCGCCAGCAGCTTGCAGAGCTCCGTGACAGGGGATGGCTACACCTTC. As protein: CASSLQSSVTGDGYTF. Full variable domain (remainder filled in from reference TRBV5-1 and TRBJ1-2): KAGVTQTPRYLIKTRGQQVTLSCSPISGHRSVSWYQQTPGQGLQFLFEYFSETQRNKGNFPGRFSGRQFSNSRSEMNVSTLELGDSALYLCASSLQSSVTGDGYTFGSGTRLTVV.

The sample holds one count of this clone. V usage is TRBV2 and J usage is TRBJ1-4; possible D gene TRBD1, 5 bases. The CDR3 is made up of 13 amino acids. Germline CDR1 is SNHLY and CDR2 is FYNNEI. Trimming cost V 4 bases and J 7 bases, with 10 bases left between them. The CDR3 DNA reads TGTGCCAGCAGTGGAGTCAGGGTTGAAAAACTGTTTTTT. It codes for CASSGVRVEKLFF.

The chain recombines TRBV29-1 with TRBJ1-1; D call uncertain. Germline CDR1 is SQVTM and CDR2 is ANQGSEA. Trimming took 5 bases from V and 11 from J, leaving 21 bases between them. The CDR3 is 13 amino acids. In DNA, the CDR3 is TGCAGCGTTTACTCGCTAACGTCCGTTTGGGCTTTCTTT. The encoded protein is CSVYSLTSVWAFF.

The chain uses TRBV5-1 and TRBJ2-5; D is perhaps TRBD1 (5 bases). CDR1 is SGHRS, CDR2 YFSETQ, per germline. The CDR3 has 14 residues. Between the trimmed V and J ends, which lost 0 bases and 2 bases, there was a span of 8 bases. In DNA form, the CDR3 reads TGCGCCAGCAGCTTGGGACAGACTCAAGAGACCCAGTACTTC. This encodes CASSLGQTQETQYF.

The V and J genes are TRBV2 and TRBJ1-4; a weak D match, TRBD1 (5 bases). Germline assignment: CDR1 SNHLY and CDR2 FYNNEI. V shed 6 bases and J shed 6 bases, with 17 bases lying between them. CDR3 length: 15 amino acids. The CDR3 DNA is TGTGCCAGCAGGGAAAGGACAACCGAGTATGAAAAACTGTTTTTT. This gives the protein CASRERTTEYEKLFF.

The J gene is TRBJ2-1, the V gene TRBV5-6, with D possibly TRBD2 on 7 matching bases. Germline CDR1 and CDR2: SGHDT and YYEEEE. With 0 bases removed from V and 7 bases from J, the gap between germline ends came to 11 bases. The CDR3 covers 14 residues. This CDR3 is CASSLGGGLNEQFF. CDR3 coding DNA: TGTGCCAGCAGCTTGGGGGGGGGCCTGAATGAGCAGTTCTTC.

The V gene is TRBV7-2, the J gene TRBJ2-3, with TRBD1 as a possible D gene (5 bases). The length of the CDR3 is 14 residues. Germline-derived CDR1 and CDR2 are SGHTA and FQGNSA. V was pared by 5 bases and J by 4 bases, with 13 bases between. DNA for the CDR3: TGTGCCAGCAGCCCAAAGGGGCTCGCAGATACGCAGTATTTT. Amino acids: CASSPKGLADTQYF.

This chain connects TRBV10-3 to TRBJ2-7; D gene ambiguous. The CDR3 covers 12 residues. Germline V gene data show CDR1 as ENHRY and CDR2 as SYGVKD. The V gene lost 3 bases and the J gene lost 0 bases, with 3 bases spanning the gap. CDR3 sequence: CAISDSSYEQYF. The CDR3 region has the DNA TGTGCCATCAGTGACAGCTCCTACGAGCAGTACTTC.

The V call is TRBV28, the J call TRBJ2-7; 14 positions match TRBD2. The V gene's germline CDR1 is MDHEN and CDR2 SYDVKM. V was clipped by 6 bases and J by 7 bases; unmatched bases: 11. This CDR3 is built from 16 residues. CDR3 in amino acids: CASRKTGTSGSREQYF. CDR3 in DNA: TGTGCCAGCAGAAAAACCGGGACTAGCGGGAGCCGGGAGCAGTACTTC.

This clone was observed a few times. The chain uses TRBV6-6 and TRBJ2-5, with 11 bases fitting TRBD2. Trimming took 7 bases from V and 2 from J; bases not matched to a gene: 3. CDR3 size: 14 residues. Germline V CDR1 and CDR2: MNHNY, SVGAGI (reference sequence). In nucleotides, the CDR3 is TGTGCCAGCACCATAGCGGGGGGGCAAGAGACCCAGTACTTC. It translates to CASTIAGGQETQYF.

The rearrangement links TRBV9 to TRBJ2-5, with 9 bases identical to TRBD1. The assigned J gene may be wrong: the sequence end matches TRBJ2-7 better. The V gene's germline CDR1 is SGDLS and CDR2 YYNGEE. The CDR3 is 16 residues long. CDR3 loop: CASSVGQQGAYYEQYF. The CDR3 DNA reads TGTGCCAGCAGCGTAGGGCAACAGGGGGCGTACTACGAGCAGTACTTC.

This sequence joins TRBV6-6 and TRBJ1-4; D call uncertain. V was trimmed by 4 bases and J by 7 bases, leaving 16 bases between them. The CDR3 is 15 amino acids. CDR1 is MNHNY, CDR2 SVGAGI, per germline (reference sequence). The CDR3 nucleotides read TGTGCCAGCAGTTCAGAGACTACGGTTAGTGAAAAACTGTTTTTT. This sequence encodes CASSSETTVSEKLFF.

The rearrangement links TRBV7-2 to TRBJ2-1, with 7 bases that match TRBD2. Germline V gene data show CDR1 as SGHTA and CDR2 as FQGNSA. Trimming cost V 3 bases and J 9 bases; bases outside gene matches: 11. The CDR3 totals 15 residues. CDR3 sequence: CASSFGGTGSIEQFF. Here the CDR3 DNA reads TGTGCCAGCAGCTTCGGGGGGACGGGGTCTATTGAGCAGTTCTTC. The whole variable domain, filled in from reference TRBV7-2 and TRBJ2-1, reads GAGVSQSPSNKVTEKGKDVELRCDPISGHTALYWYRQSLGQGLEFLIYFQGNSAPDKSGLPSDRFSAERTGGSVSTLTIQRTQQEDSAVYLCASSFGGTGSIEQFFGPGTRLTVL.

The rearrangement links TRBV5-1 to TRBJ2-1; no clear D. The V gene's germline CDR1 is SGHRS and CDR2 YFSETQ. V dropped 0 bases and J dropped 0 bases, with 7 bases sitting between them. The length of the CDR3 is 15 residues. DNA of the CDR3: TGCGCCAGCAGCTTGGGACATAACTCCTACAATGAGCAGTTCTTC. This codes for CASSLGHNSYNEQFF.

The rearrangement links TRBV5-4 to TRBJ1-6, with D possibly matching TRBD1 (5 bases). Trimming cost V 0 bases and J 10 bases, with 14 bases left between them. Germline CDR1 reads SGHNT; CDR2 reads YYREEE (reference sequence). The CDR3 has 15 residues. The CDR3 is CASSLEEGMQSPLHF. As DNA, the CDR3 is TGTGCCAGCAGCTTGGAGGAGGGGATGCAATCACCCCTCCACTTT. Using reference TRBV5-4 and TRBJ1-6 for the parts outside the CDR3, the full variable domain is ETGVTQSPTHLIKTRGQQVTLRCSSQSGHNTVSWYQQALGQGPQFIFQYYREEENGRGNFPPRFSGLQFPNYSSELNVNALELDDSALYLCASSLEEGMQSPLHFGNGTRLTVT.

The V and J genes are TRBV28 and TRBJ2-7, with a possible D match to TRBD1 (6 bases). The CDR3 contains 14 residues. CDR1 and CDR2 (germline): MDHEN, SYDVKM. V was cut by 7 bases and J by 9 bases, with 22 bases left in between. CDR3 sequence (DNA): TGTGCCAGCACCTCCCCGGCCAGGGGTGAAGTGCAGTACTTC. This gives the protein CASTSPARGEVQYF.

The genes are TRBV5-1 and TRBJ2-2; perhaps TRBD2 as D (6 bases). Germline-derived CDR1 and CDR2 are SGHRS and YFSETQ. V was trimmed by 6 bases and J by 1 base, leaving 10 bases between them. The CDR3 runs to 14 residues. The CDR3 DNA reads TGCGCCAGCACCTTTAGCGGGAACACCGGGGAGCTGTTTTTT. Amino acids: CASTFSGNTGELFF.

V and J are TRBV29-1 and TRBJ2-3; TRBD2 agrees at 7 bases. Germline CDR1 reads SQVTM; CDR2 reads ANQGSEA. The CDR3 loop spans 15 amino acids. Trimming took 1 base from V and 6 from J; bases not matched to a gene: 10. CDR3: CSVEGSQLAADTQYF. The CDR3 region has the DNA TGCAGCGTTGAAGGTTCGCAGCTAGCGGCCGATACGCAGTATTTT.

This clone was detected a few times. This chain links TRBV21-1 with TRBJ1-1; TRBD1, the D gene given by the table, was not confirmed from the DNA. TRBV21-1 is noted as a pseudogene. The CDR3 loop spans 14 amino acids. The CDR3 protein is CASSNTGMNTEAFF. CDR3 DNA: TGTGCCAGCAGCAACACAGGGATGAACACTGAAGCTTTCTTT.

The V and J genes are TRBV5-1 and TRBJ2-7; TRBD1 aligns across 7 bases. The V gene's germline CDR1 is SGHRS and CDR2 YFSETQ. This CDR3 contains 16 residues. V shed 4 bases and J 1 base; nucleotides not matched to a gene: 11. CDR3 region: CASSVAPPGQSYEQYF. The CDR3, as DNA: TGCGCCAGCAGCGTGGCCCCTCCGGGACAGTCCTACGAGCAGTACTTC.

The V call is TRBV5-1, the J call TRBJ2-7, with 9 bases identical to TRBD2. With 3 bases clipped from V and 8 bases from J, the junction kept 9 bases outside the gene matches. CDR1 and CDR2 (germline): SGHRS, YFSETQ. The CDR3 extends over 14 amino acids. The CDR3 DNA is TGCGCCAGCAGCTGGACTAGCGATCTGTCCCAGCAGTACTTC. It yields the protein CASSWTSDLSQQYF. The full variable domain, its missing parts supplied by reference TRBV5-1 and TRBJ2-7, is KAGVTQTPRYLIKTRGQQVTLSCSPISGHRSVSWYQQTPGQGLQFLFEYFSETQRNKGNFPGRFSGRQFSNSRSEMNVSTLELGDSALYLCASSWTSDLSQQYFGPGTRLTVT.

The rearrangement joins TRBV18 to TRBJ1-4; the D gene is possibly TRBD1 (6 bases). The CDR3 sequence is 16 residues long. Between the trimmed V and J ends, which lost 4 bases and 0 bases, there was a span of 12 bases. From germline, CDR1 is KGHSH and CDR2 LQKENI. The CDR3 nucleotides read TGTGCCAGCTCACTAAACAGGGTTGCAACTAATGAAAAACTGTTTTTT. Translated: CASSLNRVATNEKLFF.